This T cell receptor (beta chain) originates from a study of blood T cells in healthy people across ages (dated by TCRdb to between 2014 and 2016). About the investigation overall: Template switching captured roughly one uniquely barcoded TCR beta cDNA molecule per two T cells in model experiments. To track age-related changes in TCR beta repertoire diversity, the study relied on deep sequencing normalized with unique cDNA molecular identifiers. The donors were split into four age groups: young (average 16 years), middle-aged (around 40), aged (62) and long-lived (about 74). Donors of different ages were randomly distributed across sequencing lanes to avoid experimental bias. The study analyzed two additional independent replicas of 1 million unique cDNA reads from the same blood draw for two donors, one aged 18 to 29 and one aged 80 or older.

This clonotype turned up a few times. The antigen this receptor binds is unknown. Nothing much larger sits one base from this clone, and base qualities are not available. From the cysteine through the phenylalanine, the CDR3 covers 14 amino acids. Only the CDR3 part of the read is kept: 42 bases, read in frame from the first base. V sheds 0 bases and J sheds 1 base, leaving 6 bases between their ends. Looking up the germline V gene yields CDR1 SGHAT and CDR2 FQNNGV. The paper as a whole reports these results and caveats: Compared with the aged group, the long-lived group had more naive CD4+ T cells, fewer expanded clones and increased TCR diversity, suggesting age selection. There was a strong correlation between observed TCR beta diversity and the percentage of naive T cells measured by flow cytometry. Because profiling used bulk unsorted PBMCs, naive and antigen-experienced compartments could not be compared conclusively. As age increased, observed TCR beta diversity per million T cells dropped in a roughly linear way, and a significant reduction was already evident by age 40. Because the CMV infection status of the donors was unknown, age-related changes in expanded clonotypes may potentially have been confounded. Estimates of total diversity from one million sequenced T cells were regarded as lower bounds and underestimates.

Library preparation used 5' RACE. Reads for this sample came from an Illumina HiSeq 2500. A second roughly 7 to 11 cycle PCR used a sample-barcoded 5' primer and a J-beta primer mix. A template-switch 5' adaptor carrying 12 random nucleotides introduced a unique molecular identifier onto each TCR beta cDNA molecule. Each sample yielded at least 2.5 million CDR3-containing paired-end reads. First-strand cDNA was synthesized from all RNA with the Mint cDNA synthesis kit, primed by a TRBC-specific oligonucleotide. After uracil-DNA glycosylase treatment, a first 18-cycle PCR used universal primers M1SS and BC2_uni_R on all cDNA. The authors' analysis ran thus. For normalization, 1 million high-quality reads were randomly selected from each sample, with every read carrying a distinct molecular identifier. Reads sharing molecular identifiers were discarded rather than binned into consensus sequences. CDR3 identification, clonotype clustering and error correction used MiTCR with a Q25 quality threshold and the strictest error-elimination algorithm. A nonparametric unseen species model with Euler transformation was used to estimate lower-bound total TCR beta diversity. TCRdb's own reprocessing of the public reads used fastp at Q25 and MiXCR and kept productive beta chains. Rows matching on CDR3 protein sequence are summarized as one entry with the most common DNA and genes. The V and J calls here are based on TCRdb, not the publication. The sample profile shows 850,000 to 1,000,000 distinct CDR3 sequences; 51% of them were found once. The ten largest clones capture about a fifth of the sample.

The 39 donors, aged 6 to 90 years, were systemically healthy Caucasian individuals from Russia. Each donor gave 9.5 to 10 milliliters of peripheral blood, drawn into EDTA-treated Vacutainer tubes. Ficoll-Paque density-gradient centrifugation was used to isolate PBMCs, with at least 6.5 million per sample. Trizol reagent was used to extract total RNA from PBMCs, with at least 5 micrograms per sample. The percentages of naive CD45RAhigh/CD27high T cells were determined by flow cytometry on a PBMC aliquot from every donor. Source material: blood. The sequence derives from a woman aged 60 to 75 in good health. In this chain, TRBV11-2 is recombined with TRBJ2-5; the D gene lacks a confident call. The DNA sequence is TGTGCCAGCAGCTTAGATCGTCGCCAAGAGACCCAGTACTTC. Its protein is CASSLDRRQETQYF.